This is a list of T cell receptor beta chains from one sample in a study of glioma-infiltrating T cells after dendritic cell vaccination. This table comes from immunoSEQ multiplex PCR, and its TCRdb copy is limited to in-frame clones, with some not included. The data show over 80,000 clones, approximately 90% seen once. The sample was blood, taken before dendritic cell vaccination. Receptors originate from a human donor with glioblastoma. CDR3s include the opening cysteine and the closing phenylalanine or tryptophan. A D gene is named only where the DNA matches it firmly. The listing skips clone size in some rows; elsewhere it reads once, few, many or a size class.

TRBJ2-7	-	-	TRBV6-6	TGTGCCAGCAGGACCCGCCTCCGGGTTGGTCACGAGCAGTACTTC	CASRTRLRVGHEQYF
TRBJ1-2	TRBD1	-	TRBV28	TGTGCCAGCAATACACAGGGGGCAGGGGATGGCTACACCTTC	CASNTQGAGDGYTF
TRBJ2-7	TRBD1	-	TRBV5-1	TGCGCCAGCAGCTTGGGGGGGACAGGGAATGTTGGCGAGCAGTACTTC	CASSLGGTGNVGEQYF
TRBJ2-3	-	-	TRBV10-3	TGTGCCATCAGCCCCGAGAGCACAGATACGCAGTATTTT	CAISPESTDTQYF
TRBJ1-2	-	-	TRBV9	TGTGCCAGCAGCCTCGACCATAGGGTGAGGCGGGAGTATGGCTACACCTTC	CASSLDHRVRREYGYTF
TRBJ1-1	-	-	TRBV6-1	TGTGCCAGCAGTGAGGAGAGACTCACTGAAGCTTTCTTT	CASSEERLTEAFF
TRBJ1-6	TRBD1	-	TRBV5-5	TGTGCCAGCAGCTTGACAGGGGGTTATTCACCCCTCCACTTT	CASSLTGGYSPLHF
TRBJ2-7	TRBD1	-	TRBV6-1	TGTGCCAGCAGTGACAACGGACAGGGGGCTGGCGAGCAGTACTTC	CASSDNGQGAGEQYF
TRBJ2-3	-	-	TRBV6-1	TGTGCCAGCAGTGAAGCGCTTGCGCGAGATACGCAGTATTTT	CASSEALARDTQYF
TRBJ1-5	TRBD1	-	TRBV4-1	TGCGCCAGCAGCGCAGCACAGGGGGCGCCTAGCAATCAGCCCCAGCATTTT	CASSAAQGAPSNQPQHF
TRBJ1-6	TRBD1	-	TRBV18	TGTGCCAGCTCGCCGGACAGGGGGCAAAATTCACCCCTCCACTTT	CASSPDRGQNSPLHF
TRBJ2-1	TRBD1	once	TRBV7-9	TGTGCCAGCAGCTTAAGGGACAGGGCATTCAATGAGCAGTTCTTC	CASSLRDRAFNEQFF
TRBJ1-1	-	-	TRBV4-1	TGCGCCAGCAGCCAAGACAGAGGCACTGAAGCTTTCTTT	CASSQDRGTEAFF
TRBJ2-7	TRBD1	-	TRBV10-3	TGTGCCATCAGAGGGACAGTACGCGCGGACGAGCAGTACTTC	CAIRGTVRADEQYF
TRBJ2-7	-	once	TRBV5-6	TGTGCCAGCATCCAACGAGCAGGCAGGAACGAGCAGTACTTC	CASIQRAGRNEQYF
TRBJ1-2	TRBD1	-	TRBV19	TGTGCCACAACGGGGGACAGGGGGCAGGATTCTAACTATGGCTACACCTTC	CATTGDRGQDSNYGYTF
TRBJ1-2	-	-	TRBV6-1	TGTGCCAGCAGTCGCCCGACAGAGAACTATGGCTACACCTTC	CASSRPTENYGYTF